Sequencing of this TCR beta chain was carried out in a study of blood T cell repertoires in COVID-19. On the study more broadly: The study drew acute and convalescent COVID-19 samples from the United States, Italy and Spain. From T cells, B-cell-depleted T cells, or PBMCs came the material, which was cDNA or gDNA.

The CDR3 length is 12 residues. Germline CDR1 SEHNR, CDR2 FQNEAQ (reference sequence). Trimming cost V 7 bases and J 8 bases, with 14 bases left between them. Original handling: Amplifying reference gene primers gave estimates of nucleated cell counts. Profiled with immunoSEQ multiplex PCR; TCRdb holds only in-frame clones, not every one. V, J and clone size are taken as reported in that table, and D and trimming were inferred from the DNA itself. The table lists some 300,000 clones, about 91% of them singletons. Sequencing was done on a sample of peripheral blood. The V call is TRBV7-9, the J call TRBJ1-1; no definite D call. The clonotype originates from a woman in her twenties or thirties who had recovered from COVID-19. CDR3 protein: CASTPGAAEAFF. The CDR3 nucleotides are TGTGCCAGCACCCCGGGAGCAGCCGAAGCTTTCTTT.